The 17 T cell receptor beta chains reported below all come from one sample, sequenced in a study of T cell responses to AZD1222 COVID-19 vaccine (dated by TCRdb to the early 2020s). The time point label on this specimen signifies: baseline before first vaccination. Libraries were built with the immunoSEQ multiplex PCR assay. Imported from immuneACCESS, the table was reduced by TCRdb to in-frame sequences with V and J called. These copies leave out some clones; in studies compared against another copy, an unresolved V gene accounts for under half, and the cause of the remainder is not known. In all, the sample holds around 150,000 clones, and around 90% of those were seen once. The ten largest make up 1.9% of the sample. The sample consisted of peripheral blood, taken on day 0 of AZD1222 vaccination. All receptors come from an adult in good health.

The CDR3 region is CASSLTGPYGYTF. CDR3 DNA: TGTGCCAGCTCTTTAACCGGGCCCTATGGCTACACCTTC. This chain connects TRBV27 to TRBJ1-2; D gene uncertain. Germline values: CDR1 MNHEY, CDR2 SMNVEV (reference sequence). The CDR3 covers 13 residues. V was trimmed by 8 bases and J by 4 bases, leaving 14 bases between them.

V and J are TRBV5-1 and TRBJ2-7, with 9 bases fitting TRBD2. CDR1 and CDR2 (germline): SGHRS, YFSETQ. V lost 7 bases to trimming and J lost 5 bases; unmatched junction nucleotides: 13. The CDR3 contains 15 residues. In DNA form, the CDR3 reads TGCGCCAGCTCTCTAGTATCGGGACTAGCCGACGAGCAGTACTTC. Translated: CASSLVSGLADEQYF. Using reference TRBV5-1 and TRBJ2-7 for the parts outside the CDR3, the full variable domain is KAGVTQTPRYLIKTRGQQVTLSCSPISGHRSVSWYQQTPGQGLQFLFEYFSETQRNKGNFPGRFSGRQFSNSRSEMNVSTLELGDSALYLCASSLVSGLADEQYFGPGTRLTVT.

CDR3 coding DNA: TGTGCCAGCCGCGGACCGATCCTCCAAGAGACCCAGTACTTC. It specifies CASRGPILQETQYF. The V call is TRBV7-9, the J call TRBJ2-5; D is unresolved. The CDR3 length is 14 residues. The germline gives CDR1 SEHNR, CDR2 FQNEAQ (reference sequence). Trimming stripped 8 bases from V and 1 base from J, with 14 bases between.

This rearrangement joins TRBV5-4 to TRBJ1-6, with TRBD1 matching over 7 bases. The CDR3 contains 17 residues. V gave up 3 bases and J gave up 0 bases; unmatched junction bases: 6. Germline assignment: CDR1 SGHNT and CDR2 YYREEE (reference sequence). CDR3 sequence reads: CASSSGQTSSYNSPLHF. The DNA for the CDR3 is TGTGCCAGCAGCTCGGGACAGACAAGCTCCTATAATTCACCCCTCCACTTT.

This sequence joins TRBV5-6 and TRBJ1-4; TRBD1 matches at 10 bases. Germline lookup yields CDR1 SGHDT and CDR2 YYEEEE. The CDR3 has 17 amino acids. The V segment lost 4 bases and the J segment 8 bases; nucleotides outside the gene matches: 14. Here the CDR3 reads CASSQRLPGTGVEKLFF. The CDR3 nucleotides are TGTGCCAGCAGCCAACGCCTACCCGGGACAGGGGTGGAAAAACTGTTTTTT.

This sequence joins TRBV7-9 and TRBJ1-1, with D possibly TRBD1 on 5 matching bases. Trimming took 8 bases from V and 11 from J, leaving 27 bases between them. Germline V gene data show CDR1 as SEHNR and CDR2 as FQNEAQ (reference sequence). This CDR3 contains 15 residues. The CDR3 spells CASGHFLGLGFSAFF. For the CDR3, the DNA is TGTGCCAGCGGACACTTTCTTGGTCTGGGCTTCTCGGCTTTCTTT.

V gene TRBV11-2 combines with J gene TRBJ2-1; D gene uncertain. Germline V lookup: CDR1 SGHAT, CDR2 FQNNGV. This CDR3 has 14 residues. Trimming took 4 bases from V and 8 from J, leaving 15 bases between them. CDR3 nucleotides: TGTGCCAGCAGCTCCTCCCTTGGCTTCGATGAGCAGTTCTTC. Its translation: CASSSSLGFDEQFF.

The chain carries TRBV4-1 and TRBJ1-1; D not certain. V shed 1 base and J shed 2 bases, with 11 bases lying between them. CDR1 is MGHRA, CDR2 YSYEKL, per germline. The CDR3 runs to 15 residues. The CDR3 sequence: CASSQVLKDNTEAFF. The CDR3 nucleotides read TGCGCCAGCAGCCAAGTATTAAAGGACAACACTGAAGCTTTCTTT.

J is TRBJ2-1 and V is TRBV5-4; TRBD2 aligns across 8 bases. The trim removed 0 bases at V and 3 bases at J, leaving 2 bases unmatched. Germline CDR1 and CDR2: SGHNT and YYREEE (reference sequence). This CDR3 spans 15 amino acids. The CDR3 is CASSLETSVYNEQFF. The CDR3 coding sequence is TGTGCCAGCAGCTTGGAGACTAGCGTCTACAATGAGCAGTTCTTC.

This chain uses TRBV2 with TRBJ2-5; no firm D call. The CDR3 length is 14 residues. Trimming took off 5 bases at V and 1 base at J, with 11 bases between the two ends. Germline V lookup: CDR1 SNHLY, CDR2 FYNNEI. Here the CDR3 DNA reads TGTGCCAGCAGTTCGTACGGCCTCCAAGAGACCCAGTACTTC. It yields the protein CASSSYGLQETQYF.

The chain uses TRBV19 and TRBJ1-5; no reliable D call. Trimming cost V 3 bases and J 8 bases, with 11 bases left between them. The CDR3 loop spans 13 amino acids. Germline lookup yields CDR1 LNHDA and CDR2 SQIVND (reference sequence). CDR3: CASSISAGEPQHF. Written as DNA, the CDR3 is TGTGCCAGTAGTATTTCTGCCGGGGAGCCCCAGCATTTT.

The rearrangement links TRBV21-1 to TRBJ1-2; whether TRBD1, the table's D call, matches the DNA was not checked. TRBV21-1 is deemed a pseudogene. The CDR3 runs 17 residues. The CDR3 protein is CASSTTKTGGGSYGYTF. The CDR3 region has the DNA TGTGCCAGCAGCACAACGAAGACAGGGGGCGGGAGCTATGGCTACACCTTC.

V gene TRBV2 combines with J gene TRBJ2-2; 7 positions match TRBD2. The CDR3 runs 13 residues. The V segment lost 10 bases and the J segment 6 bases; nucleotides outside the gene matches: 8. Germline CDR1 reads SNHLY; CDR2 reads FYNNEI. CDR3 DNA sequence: TGTGCCACCTGGGGAGGGGAGTCCGGGGAGCTGTTTTTT. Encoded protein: CATWGGESGELFF.

The CDR3 here is CASSLITGTGAYSNQPQHF. DNA of the CDR3: TGTGCCAGCAGCTTAATAACCGGGACAGGGGCATATAGCAATCAGCCCCAGCATTTT. The V and J genes are TRBV7-6 and TRBJ1-5, with 10 bases that match TRBD1. CDR1 is SGHVS, CDR2 FNYEAQ, per germline. This CDR3 comprises 19 residues. V shed 2 bases and J 0 bases; nucleotides not matched to a gene: 10.

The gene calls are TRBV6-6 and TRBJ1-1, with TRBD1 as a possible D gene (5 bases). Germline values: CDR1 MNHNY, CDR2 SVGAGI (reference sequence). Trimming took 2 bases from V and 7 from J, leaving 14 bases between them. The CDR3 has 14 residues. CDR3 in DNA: TGTGCCAGCAGTTACGGTGCAGGGTATATTGAAGCTTTCTTT. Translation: CASSYGAGYIEAFF.

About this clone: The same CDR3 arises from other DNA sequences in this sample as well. For the CDR3, the DNA is TGTGCCAGCAGGGGACAGAGCATTAACTATGGCTACACCTTC. It translates to CASRGQSINYGYTF. The V gene is TRBV27, the J gene TRBJ1-2; 7 bases agree with TRBD1. With V trimmed by 6 bases and J by 1 base, 5 bases remained unmatched. The CDR3 sequence is 14 residues long. The V gene's germline CDR1 is MNHEY and CDR2 SMNVEV (reference sequence).

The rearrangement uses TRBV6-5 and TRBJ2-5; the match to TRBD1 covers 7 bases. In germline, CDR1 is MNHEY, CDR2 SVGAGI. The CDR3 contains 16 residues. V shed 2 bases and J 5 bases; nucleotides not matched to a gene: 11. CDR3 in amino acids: CASSYPRTGRGETQYF. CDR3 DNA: TGTGCCAGCAGTTACCCACGGACAGGACGAGGGGAGACCCAGTACTTC.